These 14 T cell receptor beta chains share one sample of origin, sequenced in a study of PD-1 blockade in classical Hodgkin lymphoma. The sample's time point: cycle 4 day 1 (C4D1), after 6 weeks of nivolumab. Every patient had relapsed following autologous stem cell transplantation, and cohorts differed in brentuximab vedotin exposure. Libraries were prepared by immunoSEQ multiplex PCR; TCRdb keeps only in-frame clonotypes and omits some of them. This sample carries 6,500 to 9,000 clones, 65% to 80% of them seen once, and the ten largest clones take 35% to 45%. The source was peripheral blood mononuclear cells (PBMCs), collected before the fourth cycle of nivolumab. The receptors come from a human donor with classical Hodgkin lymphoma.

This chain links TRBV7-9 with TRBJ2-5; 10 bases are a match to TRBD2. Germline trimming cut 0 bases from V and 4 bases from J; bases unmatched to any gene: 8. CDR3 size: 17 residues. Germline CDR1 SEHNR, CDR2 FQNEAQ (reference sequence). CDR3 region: CASSLARLAGGGETQYF. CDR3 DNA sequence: TGTGCCAGCAGCTTAGCGAGATTAGCGGGAGGTGGAGAGACCCAGTACTTC.

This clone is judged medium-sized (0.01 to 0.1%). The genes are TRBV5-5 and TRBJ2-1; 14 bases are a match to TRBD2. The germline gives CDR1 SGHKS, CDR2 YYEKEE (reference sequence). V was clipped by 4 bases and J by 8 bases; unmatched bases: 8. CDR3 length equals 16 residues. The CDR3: CASSAGTSGSGDEQFF. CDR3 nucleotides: TGTGCCAGCAGCGCCGGGACTAGCGGGAGTGGGGATGAGCAGTTCTTC.

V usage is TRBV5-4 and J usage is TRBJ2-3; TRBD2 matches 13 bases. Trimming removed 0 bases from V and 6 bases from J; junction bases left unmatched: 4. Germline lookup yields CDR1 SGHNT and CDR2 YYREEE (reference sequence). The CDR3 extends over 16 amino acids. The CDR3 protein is CASSLGTSGSRDTQYF. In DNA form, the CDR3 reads TGTGCCAGCAGCTTGGGGACTAGCGGGAGTAGGGATACGCAGTATTTT.

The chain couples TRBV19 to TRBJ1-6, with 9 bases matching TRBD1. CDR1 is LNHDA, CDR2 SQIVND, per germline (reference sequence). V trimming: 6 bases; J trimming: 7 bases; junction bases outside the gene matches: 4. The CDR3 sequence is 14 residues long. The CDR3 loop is CASRVGQGNSPLHF. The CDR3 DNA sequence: TGTGCCAGTAGGGTCGGACAGGGGAATTCACCCCTCCACTTT.

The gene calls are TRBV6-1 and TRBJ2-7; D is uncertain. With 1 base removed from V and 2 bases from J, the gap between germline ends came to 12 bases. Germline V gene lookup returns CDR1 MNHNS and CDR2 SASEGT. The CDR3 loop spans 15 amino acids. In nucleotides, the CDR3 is TGTGCCAGCAGTGAAGAACGGAGTCCGACCTACGAGCAGTACTTC. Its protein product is CASSEERSPTYEQYF.

CDR3 region: CASTRTSMYNEQFF. Written as DNA, the CDR3 is TGTGCCAGCACCCGGACTAGCATGTACAATGAGCAGTTCTTC. The V gene is TRBV27, the J gene TRBJ2-1, with 8 nucleotides matching TRBD2. The germline CDR1 and CDR2 sequences are MNHEY and SMNVEV (reference sequence). This CDR3 has 14 residues. V was pared by 7 bases and J by 4 bases, with 6 bases of the junction left unmatched.

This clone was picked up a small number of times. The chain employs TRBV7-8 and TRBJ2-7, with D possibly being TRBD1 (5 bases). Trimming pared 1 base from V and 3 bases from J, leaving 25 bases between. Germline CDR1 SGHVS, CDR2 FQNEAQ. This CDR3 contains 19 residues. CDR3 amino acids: CASSLEIGVWGRTIYEQYF. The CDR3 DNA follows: TGTGCCAGCAGCTTAGAAATCGGTGTGTGGGGCAGGACCATCTACGAGCAGTACTTC.

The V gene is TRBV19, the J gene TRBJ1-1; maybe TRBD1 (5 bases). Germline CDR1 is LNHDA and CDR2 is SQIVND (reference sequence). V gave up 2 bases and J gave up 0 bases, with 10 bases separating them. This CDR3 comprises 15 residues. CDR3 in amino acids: CASSIWGSVNTEAFF. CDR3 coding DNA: TGTGCCAGTAGTATATGGGGCAGCGTGAACACTGAAGCTTTCTTT.

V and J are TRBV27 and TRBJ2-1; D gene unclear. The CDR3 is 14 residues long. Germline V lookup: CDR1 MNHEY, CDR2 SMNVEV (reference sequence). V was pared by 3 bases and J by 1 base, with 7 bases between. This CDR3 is CASSFSSSYNEQFF. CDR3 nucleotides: TGTGCCAGCAGTTTTTCCTCTTCCTACAATGAGCAGTTCTTC.

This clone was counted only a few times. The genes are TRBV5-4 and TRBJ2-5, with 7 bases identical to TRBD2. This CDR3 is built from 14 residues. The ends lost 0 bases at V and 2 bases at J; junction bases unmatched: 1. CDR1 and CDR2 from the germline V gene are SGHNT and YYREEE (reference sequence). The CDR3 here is CASSLDSGQETQYF. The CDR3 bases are TGTGCCAGCAGCTTGGATAGCGGGCAAGAGACCCAGTACTTC.

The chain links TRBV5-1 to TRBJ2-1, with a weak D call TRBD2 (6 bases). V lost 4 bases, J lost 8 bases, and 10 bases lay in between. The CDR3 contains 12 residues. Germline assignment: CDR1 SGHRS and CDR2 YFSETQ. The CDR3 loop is CASSPSADEQFF. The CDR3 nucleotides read TGCGCCAGCAGCCCTAGCGCCGATGAGCAGTTCTTC.

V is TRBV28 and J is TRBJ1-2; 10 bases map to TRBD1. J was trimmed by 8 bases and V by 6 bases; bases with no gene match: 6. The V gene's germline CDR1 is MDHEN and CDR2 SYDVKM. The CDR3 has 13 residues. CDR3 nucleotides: TGTGCCAGCAGCCAAGGACAGGGGGTCGGCTACACCTTC. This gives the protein CASSQGQGVGYTF.

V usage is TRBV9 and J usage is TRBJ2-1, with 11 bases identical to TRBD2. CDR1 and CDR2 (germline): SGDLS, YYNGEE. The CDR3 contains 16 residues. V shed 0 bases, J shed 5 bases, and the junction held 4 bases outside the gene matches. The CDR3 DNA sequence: TGTGCCAGCAGCGTAGAAGTGACTAGCGGGAACAATGAGCAGTTCTTC. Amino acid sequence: CASSVEVTSGNNEQFF. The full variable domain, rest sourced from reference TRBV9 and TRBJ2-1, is DSGVTQTPKHLITATGQRVTLRCSPRSGDLSVYWYQQSLDQGLQFLIQYYNGEERAKGNILERFSAQQFPDLHSELNLSSLELGDSALYFCASSVEVTSGNNEQFFGPGTRLTVL.

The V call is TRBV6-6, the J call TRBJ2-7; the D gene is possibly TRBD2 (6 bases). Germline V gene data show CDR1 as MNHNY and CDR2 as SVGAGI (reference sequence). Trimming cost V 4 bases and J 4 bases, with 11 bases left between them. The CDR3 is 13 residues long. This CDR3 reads CASSSLSGYEQYF. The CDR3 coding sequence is TGTGCCAGCAGTTCCCTTAGCGGTTACGAGCAGTACTTC.